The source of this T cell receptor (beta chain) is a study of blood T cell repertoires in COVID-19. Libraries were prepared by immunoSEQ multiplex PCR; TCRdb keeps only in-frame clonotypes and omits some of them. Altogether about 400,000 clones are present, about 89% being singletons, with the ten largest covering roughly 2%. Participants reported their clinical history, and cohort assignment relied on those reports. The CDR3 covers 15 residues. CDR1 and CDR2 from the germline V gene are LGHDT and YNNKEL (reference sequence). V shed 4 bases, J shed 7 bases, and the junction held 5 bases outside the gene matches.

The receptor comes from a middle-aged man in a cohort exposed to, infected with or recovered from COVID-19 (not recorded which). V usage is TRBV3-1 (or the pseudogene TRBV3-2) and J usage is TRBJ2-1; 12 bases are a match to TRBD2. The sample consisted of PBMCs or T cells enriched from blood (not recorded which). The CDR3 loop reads CASSPSGRAQNEQFF. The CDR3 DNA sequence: TGTGCCAGCAGCCCTAGCGGGAGGGCCCAGAATGAGCAGTTCTTC.